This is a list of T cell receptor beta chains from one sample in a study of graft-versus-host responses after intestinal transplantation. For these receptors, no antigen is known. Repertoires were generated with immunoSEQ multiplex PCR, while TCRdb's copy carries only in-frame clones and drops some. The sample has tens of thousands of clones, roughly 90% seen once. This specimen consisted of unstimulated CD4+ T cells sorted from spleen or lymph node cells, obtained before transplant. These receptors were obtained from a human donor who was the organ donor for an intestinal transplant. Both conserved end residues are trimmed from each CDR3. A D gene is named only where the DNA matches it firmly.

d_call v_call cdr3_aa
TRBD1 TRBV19 ASSDRVEVHGYT
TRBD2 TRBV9 ASSVGLAGDSYEQY
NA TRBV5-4 ASSLSPSDNEQF
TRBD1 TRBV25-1 ASSGGDRGGYT
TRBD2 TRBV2 ASRGLPAHEQF
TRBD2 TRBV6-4 ASSDPGTSGHNEQF
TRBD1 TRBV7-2 ASSQNRQGEAVSTEAF
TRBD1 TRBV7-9 ASSLGDSDNSPLH
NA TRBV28 ASSPSQPQH
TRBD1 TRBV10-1 ASDYRGCYGYT
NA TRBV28 ASSLKGEQY
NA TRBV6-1 ASRQWRGSTEAF
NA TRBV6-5 ASSYSGEKLF
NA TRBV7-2 ASSLFNTEAF
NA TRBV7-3 ASSLSRDLLLQY
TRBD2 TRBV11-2 ASRMSGTYEQY
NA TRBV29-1 SVAETSGKAF
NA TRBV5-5 ASSLGLRDTEAF
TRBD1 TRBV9 ASSVASMAGQGGETQY
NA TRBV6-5 ASIRASGDEQF
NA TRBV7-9 ASSLGGGNEKLF
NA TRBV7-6 ASSLDEGQPQH
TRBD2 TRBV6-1 ASSVAGGLETQY
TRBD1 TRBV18 ASSLNDRASNQPQH
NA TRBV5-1 ASRRSPASRETQY
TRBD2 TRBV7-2 ASRLTSGGYEQY
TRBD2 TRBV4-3 ASSRNRASGKNEQF
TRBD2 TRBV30 AWKVGTSDTDTQY
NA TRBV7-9 ASSPFPREAAYGYT
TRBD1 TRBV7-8 ASSSGRGDRADLNQPQH
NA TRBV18 ASSPPTSSPYNEQF
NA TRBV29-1 SVAGQGPNEQF
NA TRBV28 ATSPTGPYEQY
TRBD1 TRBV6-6 ASRIQGYGYT
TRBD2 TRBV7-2 ASSLSSGKQETQY
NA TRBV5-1 ASSLVLGSGISRGPTGTDTQY
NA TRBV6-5 ATLRTANSNQPQH
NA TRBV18 ASSPPGGYEQY
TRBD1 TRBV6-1 ASRTGTGGKKLF
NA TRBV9 ASSDGEWDSPLH
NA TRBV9 ASSSPTNTGELF
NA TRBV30 AWSQLTVGNQPQH
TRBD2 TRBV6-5 ASRETSGYEQY
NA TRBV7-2 ASSFTPRYEQY
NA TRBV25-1 ASSEPRVNGYT
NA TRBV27 ASSPQGGRYEQY
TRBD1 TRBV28 ASSYSRGRYEQY
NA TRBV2 ASIQGNTEAF
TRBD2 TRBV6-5 ASSPLGLAGGEQY
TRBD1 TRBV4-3 ASSQDDRGREKLF
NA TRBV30 AWSGTDFYYGYT
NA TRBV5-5 ASSYRTVDSNQPQH
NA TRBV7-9 ASSLQGTNTGELF
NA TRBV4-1 ASSQGADTQY
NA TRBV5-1 ASSPINTGELF
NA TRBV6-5 ASSYSQAGGYT
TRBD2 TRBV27 ASSSVEAGHYNEQF
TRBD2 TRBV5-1 ASSSTSGSRTQY
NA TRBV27 ASSPLSYEQY
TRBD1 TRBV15 ATSSRDRLGEKLF